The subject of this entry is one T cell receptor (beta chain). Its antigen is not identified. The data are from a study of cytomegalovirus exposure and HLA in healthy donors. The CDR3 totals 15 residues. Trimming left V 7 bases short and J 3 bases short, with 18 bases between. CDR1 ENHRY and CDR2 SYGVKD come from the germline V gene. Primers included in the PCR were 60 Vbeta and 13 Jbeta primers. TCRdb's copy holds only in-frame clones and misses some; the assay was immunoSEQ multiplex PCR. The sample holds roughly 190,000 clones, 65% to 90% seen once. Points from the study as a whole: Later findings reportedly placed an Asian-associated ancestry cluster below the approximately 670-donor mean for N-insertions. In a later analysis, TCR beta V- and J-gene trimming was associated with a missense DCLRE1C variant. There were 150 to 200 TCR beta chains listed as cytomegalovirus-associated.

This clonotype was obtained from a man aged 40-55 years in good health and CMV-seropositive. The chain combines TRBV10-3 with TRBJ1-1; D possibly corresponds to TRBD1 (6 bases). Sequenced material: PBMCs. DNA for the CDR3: TGTGCCATCAAAAACGTGAGGGGGACGGACACTGAAGCTTTCTTT. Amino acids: CAIKNVRGTDTEAFF.